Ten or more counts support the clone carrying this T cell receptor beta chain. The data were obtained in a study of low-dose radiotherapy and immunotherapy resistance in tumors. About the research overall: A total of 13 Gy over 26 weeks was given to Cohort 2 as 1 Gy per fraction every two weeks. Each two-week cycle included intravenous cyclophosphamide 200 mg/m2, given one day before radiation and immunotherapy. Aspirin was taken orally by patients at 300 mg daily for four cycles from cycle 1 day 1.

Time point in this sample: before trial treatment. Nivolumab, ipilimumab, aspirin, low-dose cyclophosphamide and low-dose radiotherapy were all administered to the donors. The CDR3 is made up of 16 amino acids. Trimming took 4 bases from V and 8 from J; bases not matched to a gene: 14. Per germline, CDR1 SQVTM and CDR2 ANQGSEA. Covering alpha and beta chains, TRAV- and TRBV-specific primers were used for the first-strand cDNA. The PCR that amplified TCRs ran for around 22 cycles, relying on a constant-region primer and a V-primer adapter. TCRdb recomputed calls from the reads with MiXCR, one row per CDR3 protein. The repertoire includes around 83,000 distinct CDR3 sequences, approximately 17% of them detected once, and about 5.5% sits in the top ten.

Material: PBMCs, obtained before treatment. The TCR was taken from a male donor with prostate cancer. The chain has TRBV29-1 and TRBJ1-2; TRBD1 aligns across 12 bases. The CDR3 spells CSVGPAGQGAKWGYTF. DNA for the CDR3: TGCAGCGTTGGTCCGGCGGGACAGGGGGCAAAGTGGGGCTACACCTTC.